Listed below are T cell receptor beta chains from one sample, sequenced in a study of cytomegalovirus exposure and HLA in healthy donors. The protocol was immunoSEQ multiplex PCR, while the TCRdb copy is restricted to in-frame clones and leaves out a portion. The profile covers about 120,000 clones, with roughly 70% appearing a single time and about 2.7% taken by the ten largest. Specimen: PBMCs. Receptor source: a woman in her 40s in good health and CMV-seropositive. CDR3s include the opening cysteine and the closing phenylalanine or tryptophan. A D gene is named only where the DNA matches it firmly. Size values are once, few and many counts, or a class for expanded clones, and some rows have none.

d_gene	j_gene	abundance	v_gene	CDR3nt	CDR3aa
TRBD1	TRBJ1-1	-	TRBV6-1	TGTGCCAGCAGTGGAGGGACAGGGTTGACTGAAGCTTTCTTT	CASSGGTGLTEAFF
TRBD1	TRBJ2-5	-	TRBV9	TGTGCCAGCAGCCCGTACAGGGGGGCCCAGTACTTC	CASSPYRGAQYF
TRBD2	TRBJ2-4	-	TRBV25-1	TGTGCCAGCAGTGAAGCGGGAGTCGCCAAAAACATTCAGTACTTC	CASSEAGVAKNIQYF
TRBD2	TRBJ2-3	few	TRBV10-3	TGTGCCACTGGACTAGCGGGGGGAGTCACAGATACGCAGTATTTT	CATGLAGGVTDTQYF
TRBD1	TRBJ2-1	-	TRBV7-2	TGTGCCAGCGGAAGACAGGGGAATGAGCAGTTCTTC	CASGRQGNEQFF
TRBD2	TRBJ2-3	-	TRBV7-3	TGTGCCAGCAGCCCTCGGACTAGTAGTGCAGATACGCAGTATTTT	CASSPRTSSADTQYF
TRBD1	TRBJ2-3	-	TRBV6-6	TGTGCCAGCAGTTATTGGCAGACAGGGGGATCGGATACGCAGTATTTT	CASSYWQTGGSDTQYF
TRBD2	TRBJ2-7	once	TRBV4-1	TGCGCCAGCAGCCAAGTCACTAGCGGGGGCTACGAGCAGTACTTC	CASSQVTSGGYEQYF
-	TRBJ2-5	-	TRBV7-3	TGTGCCAGCAGCTTATCCGGCGGAAAACAAGAGACCCAGTACTTC	CASSLSGGKQETQYF
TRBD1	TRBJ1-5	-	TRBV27	TGTGCCAGCAGACCTACAGGGGGCAATCAGCCCCAGCATTTT	CASRPTGGNQPQHF
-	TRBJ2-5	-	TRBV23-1	TGCGCCAGCGTTGAGGAGTCCGAGACCCAGTACTTC	CASVEESETQYF
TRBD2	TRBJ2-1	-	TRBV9	TGTGCCAGCAGCGTAGCCGCGACTAGCGGAAATGAGCAGTTCTTC	CASSVAATSGNEQFF
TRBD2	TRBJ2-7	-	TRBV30	TGTGCCTGGAGTTCCCGGACTAGCGGGACCCATCGGAGGCAGTACTTC	CAWSSRTSGTHRRQYF
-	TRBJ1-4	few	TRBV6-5	TGTGCCAGCAGTTACGGAGCAACTAATGAAAAACTGTTTTTT	CASSYGATNEKLFF
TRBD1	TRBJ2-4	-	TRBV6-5	TGTGCCAGCAGTTACTTCTCAGGGACAGGGGACAACATTCAGTACTTC	CASSYFSGTGDNIQYF
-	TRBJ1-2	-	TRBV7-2	TGTGCCAGCAGCTATATAGACCGGGTCACCGGGGTCGGCTACACCTTC	CASSYIDRVTGVGYTF
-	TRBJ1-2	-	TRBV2	TGTGCCAGCAGTGATAGGCGGATCACCGGGGGCTACACCTTC	CASSDRRITGGYTF
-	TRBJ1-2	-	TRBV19	TGTGCCAGTAGTAGACAGAAGAGTGGCTACACCTTC	CASSRQKSGYTF
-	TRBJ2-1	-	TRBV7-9	TGTGCCAGCAGCTTAGGGTCGACAGGCGAGCAGTTCTTC	CASSLGSTGEQFF
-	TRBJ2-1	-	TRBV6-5	TGTGCCAGCAGTTACGGCCAGGGGAAGGACAATGAGCAGTTCTTC	CASSYGQGKDNEQFF
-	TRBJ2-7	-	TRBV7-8	TGTGCCAGCAGCTTTACAGCGAACTGGAGGGAGCAGTACTTC	CASSFTANWREQYF
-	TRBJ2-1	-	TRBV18	TGTGCCAGCTCACCAACAACAGGGAGAACTGAGCAGTTCTTC	CASSPTTGRTEQFF
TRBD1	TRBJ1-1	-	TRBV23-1	TGCGCCAGCAGGTATCGACAACAGGGGGCGTCTGTTGGGACTGAAGCTTTCTTT	CASRYRQQGASVGTEAFF
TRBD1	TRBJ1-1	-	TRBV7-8	TGTGCCAGCAGACCAGGAGGGGGCTCGGCTTTCTTT	CASRPGGGSAFF
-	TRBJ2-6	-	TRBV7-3	TGTGCCAGCAGGCTAGGGGGCTCTGGGGCCAACGTCCTGACTTTC	CASRLGGSGANVLTF
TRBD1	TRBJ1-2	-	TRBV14	TGTGCCAGCAGCCAAGAAGACAGGGGGAACTATGGCTACACCTTC	CASSQEDRGNYGYTF
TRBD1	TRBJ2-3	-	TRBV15	TGTGCCACCACGGATGACAGGGGGACAGATACGCAGTATTTT	CATTDDRGTDTQYF
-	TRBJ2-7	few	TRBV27	TGTGCCAGCAGCCCGACTAGTCAGGCCGAGCAGTACTTC	CASSPTSQAEQYF
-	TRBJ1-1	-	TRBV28	TGTGCCAGTCCCCCTGGGCAGGAGAACACTGAAGCTTTCTTT	CASPPGQENTEAFF
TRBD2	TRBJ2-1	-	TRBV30	TGTGCCTGGAGTGCCCGGGAGGGTCTTAGCTCCTACAATGAGCAGTTCTTC	CAWSAREGLSSYNEQFF
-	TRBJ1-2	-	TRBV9	TGTGCCAGCAGCGGGACCGCCGGGACAAACCCCCAAACCTTC	CASSGTAGTNPQTF
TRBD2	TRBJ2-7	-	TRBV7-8	TGTGCCAGCAGCCCCCGTCTAGCGGGGGACGAGCAGTACTTC	CASSPRLAGDEQYF
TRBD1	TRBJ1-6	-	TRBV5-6	TGTGCCAGCAGCTCCTCAATTCGGACAGGGCGAATGAATTCACCCCTCCACTTT	CASSSSIRTGRMNSPLHF
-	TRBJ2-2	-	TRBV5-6	TGTGCCAGCAGTCCCCCTCCGGGACTGGGGGCCGGGGAGCTGTTTTTT	CASSPPPGLGAGELFF
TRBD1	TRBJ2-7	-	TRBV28	TGTGCCAGCAGTTCGGGGGACAGGCCTTCCTACGAGCAGTACTTC	CASSSGDRPSYEQYF
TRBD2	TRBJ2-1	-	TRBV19	TGTGCCAGTAGTAAGAGGACTAGGTACACAAATGAGCAGTTCTTC	CASSKRTRYTNEQFF
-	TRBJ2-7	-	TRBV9	TGTGCCAGCAGCGCCAATTTTCGGGACTCGACCTACGAGCAGTACTTC	CASSANFRDSTYEQYF
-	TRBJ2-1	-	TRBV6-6	TGTGCCAGCAGTTACGACGGAGGAAATGAGCAGTTCTTC	CASSYDGGNEQFF
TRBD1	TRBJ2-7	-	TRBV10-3	TGTGCCATCAGTGATTCTTCCGGGACAGGGGGATACGAGCAGTACTTC	CAISDSSGTGGYEQYF
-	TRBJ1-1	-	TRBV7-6	TGTGCCAGCAGCGCAGACACAGTCCTGAGTGCTTTCTTT	CASSADTVLSAFF